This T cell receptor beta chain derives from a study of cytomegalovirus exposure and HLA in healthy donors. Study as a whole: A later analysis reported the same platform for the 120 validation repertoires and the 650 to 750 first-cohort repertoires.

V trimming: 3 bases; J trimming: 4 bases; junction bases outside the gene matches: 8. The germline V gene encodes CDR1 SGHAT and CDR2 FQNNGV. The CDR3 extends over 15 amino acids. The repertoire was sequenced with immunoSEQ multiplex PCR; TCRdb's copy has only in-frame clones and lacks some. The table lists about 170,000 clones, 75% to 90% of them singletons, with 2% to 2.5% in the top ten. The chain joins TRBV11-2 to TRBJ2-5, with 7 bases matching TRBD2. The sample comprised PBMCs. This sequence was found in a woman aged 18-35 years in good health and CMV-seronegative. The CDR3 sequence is CASSFGGGPGETQYF. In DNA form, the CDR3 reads TGTGCCAGCAGCTTCGGGGGAGGGCCAGGAGAGACCCAGTACTTC.